This TCR beta chain was profiled in a study of blood T cell repertoires in COVID-19. Clones were read by immunoSEQ multiplex PCR, and TCRdb kept only the in-frame ones, dropping some. This sample yields about 270,000 clones, of which more than 80% are seen a single time; 2.4% belongs to the top ten. Germline CDR1 and CDR2: SGHVT and SQSDAQ. This CDR3 is built from 11 residues. Trimming removed 6 bases from V and 8 bases from J, with 10 bases in between. V is TRBV7-4 and J is TRBJ1-2; D may be TRBD1 (5 bases). The clonotype was recovered from a woman in her late teens or twenties who had recovered from COVID-19. Material: PBMCs or T cells enriched from blood (not recorded which). As DNA, the CDR3 is TGTGCCAGCAGTTTGGGGCGCGGCTACACCTTC. It specifies CASSLGRGYTF.